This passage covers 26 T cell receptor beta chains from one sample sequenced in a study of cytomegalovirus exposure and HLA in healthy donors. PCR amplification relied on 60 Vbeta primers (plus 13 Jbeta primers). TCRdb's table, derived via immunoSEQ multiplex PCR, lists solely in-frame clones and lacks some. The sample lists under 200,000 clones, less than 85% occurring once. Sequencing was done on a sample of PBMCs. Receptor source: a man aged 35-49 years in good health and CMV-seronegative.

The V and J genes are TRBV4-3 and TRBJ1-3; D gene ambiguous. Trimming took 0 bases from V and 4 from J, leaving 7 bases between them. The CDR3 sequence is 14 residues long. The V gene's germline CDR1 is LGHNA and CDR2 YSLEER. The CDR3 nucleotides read TGCGCCAGCAGCCAAGATCCGGTGGGAAACACCATATATTTT. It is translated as CASSQDPVGNTIYF.

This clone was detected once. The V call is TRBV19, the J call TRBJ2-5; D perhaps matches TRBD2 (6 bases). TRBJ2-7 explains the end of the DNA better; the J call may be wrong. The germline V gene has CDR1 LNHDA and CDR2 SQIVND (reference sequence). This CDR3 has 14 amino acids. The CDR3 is CASSIGGLPYEQYF. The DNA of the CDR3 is TGTGCCAGTAGTATCGGAGGGCTCCCCTACGAGCAGTACTTC.

The CDR3 sequence: CASSLDRSGGEQFF. CDR3 DNA sequence: TGTGCCAGCAGCCTTGACAGGTCCGGAGGTGAGCAGTTCTTC. The rearrangement links TRBV2 to TRBJ2-1; possible D gene TRBD1, 6 bases. This CDR3 region has 14 residues. Per germline, CDR1 SNHLY and CDR2 FYNNEI. Trimming shortened V by 6 bases and J by 9 bases, and 18 bases separated the two germline ends.

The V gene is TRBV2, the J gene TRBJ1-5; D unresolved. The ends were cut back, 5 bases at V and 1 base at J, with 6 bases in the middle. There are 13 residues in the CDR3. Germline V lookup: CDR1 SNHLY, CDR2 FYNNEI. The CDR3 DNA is TGTGCCAGCAGTAGACTGAGCAATCAGCCCCAGCATTTT. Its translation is CASSRLSNQPQHF.

The CDR3 bases are TGTGCCAGCAGCTTTGTTAGTGGCTACACCTTC. Protein product: CASSFVSGYTF. The chain couples TRBV7-9 to TRBJ1-2; the D is unclear. The CDR3 spans 11 residues. Germline CDR1 reads SEHNR; CDR2 reads FQNEAQ (reference sequence). Trimming took off 3 bases at V and 7 bases at J, with 6 bases between the two ends.

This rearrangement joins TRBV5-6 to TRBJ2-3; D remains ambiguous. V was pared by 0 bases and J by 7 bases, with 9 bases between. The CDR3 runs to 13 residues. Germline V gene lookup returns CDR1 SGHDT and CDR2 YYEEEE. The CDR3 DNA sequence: TGTGCCAGCAGCTTGGGAGGTGTGTATACGCAGTATTTT. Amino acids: CASSLGGVYTQYF.

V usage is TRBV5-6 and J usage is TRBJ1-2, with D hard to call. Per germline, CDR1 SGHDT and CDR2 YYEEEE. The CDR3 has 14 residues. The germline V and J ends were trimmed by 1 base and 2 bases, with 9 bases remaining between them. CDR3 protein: CASSLSAGNYGYTF. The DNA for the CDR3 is TGTGCCAGCAGCTTGAGTGCAGGCAACTATGGCTACACCTTC.

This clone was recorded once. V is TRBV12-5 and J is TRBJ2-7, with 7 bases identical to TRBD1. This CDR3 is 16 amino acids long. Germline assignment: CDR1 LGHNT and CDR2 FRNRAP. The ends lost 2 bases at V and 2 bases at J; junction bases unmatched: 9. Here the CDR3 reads CASGLTTGTAAYEQYF. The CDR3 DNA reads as TGTGCTAGTGGTTTGACAACCGGGACAGCAGCCTACGAGCAGTACTTC.

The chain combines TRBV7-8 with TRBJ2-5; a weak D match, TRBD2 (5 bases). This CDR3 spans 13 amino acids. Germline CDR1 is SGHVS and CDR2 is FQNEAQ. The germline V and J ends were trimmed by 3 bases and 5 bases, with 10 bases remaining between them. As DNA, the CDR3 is TGTGCCAGCAGCTTTTCGGAGCGGGAGACCCAGTACTTC. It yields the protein CASSFSERETQYF.

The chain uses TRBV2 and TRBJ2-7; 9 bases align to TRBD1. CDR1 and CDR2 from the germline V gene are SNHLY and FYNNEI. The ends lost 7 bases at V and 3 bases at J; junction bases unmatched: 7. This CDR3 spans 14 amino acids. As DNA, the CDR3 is TGTGCCAGCAAGGACAGGGGTCGGGGCTACGAGCAGTACTTC. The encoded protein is CASKDRGRGYEQYF.

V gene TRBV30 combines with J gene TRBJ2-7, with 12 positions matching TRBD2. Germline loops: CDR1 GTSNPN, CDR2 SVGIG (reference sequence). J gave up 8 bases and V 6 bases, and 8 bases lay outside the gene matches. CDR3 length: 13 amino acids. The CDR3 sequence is CACPLAGGFQQYF. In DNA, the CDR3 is TGTGCCTGCCCACTAGCGGGAGGTTTCCAGCAGTACTTC.

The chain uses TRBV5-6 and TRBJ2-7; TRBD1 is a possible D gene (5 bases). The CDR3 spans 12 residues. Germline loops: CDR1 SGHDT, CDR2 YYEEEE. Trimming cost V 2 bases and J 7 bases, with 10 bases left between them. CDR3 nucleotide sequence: TGTGCCAGCAGCTTCACCAGACAGGAGCAGTACTTC. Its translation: CASSFTRQEQYF.

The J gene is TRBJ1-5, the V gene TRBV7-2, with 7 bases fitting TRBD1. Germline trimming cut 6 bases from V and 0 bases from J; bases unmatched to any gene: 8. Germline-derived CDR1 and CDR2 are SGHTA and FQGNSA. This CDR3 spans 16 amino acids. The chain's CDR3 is CASSTDRASSNQPQHF. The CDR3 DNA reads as TGTGCCAGCAGTACAGACAGGGCCTCTAGCAATCAGCCCCAGCATTTT.

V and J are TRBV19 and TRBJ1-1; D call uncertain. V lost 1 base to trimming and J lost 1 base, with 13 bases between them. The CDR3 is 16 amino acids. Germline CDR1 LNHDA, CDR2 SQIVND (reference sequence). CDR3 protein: CASSIGSEAGNTEAFF. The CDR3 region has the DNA TGTGCCAGTAGTATAGGTTCGGAAGCGGGGAACACTGAAGCTTTCTTT.

CDR3 sequence reads: CATRTGFGNQPQHF. The CDR3 region has the DNA TGTGCTACTCGGACAGGGTTTGGCAATCAGCCCCAGCATTTT. The chain couples TRBV12-5 to TRBJ1-5; 8 bases match TRBD1. Per germline, CDR1 LGHNT and CDR2 FRNRAP. V lost 10 bases to trimming and J lost 2 bases; unmatched junction nucleotides: 7. CDR3 length equals 14 residues.

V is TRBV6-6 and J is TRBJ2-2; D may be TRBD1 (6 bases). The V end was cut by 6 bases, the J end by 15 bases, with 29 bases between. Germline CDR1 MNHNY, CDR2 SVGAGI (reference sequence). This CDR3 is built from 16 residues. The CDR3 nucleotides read TGTGCCAGCAGATTTCCTTCGGACAGCCCTAATCCCCGAGTGTTTTTT. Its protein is CASRFPSDSPNPRVFF.

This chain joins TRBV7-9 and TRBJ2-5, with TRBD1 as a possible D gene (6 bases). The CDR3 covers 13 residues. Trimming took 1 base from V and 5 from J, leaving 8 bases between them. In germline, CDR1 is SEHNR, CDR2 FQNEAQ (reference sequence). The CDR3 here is CASSLDRAETQYF. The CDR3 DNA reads TGTGCCAGCAGCTTAGACAGGGCGGAGACCCAGTACTTC.

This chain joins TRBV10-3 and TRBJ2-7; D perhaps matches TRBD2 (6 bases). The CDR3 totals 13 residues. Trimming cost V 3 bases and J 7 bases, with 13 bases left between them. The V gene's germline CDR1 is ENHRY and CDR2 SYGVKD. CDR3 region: CAISEGTPLEQYF. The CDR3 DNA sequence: TGTGCCATCAGTGAAGGGACTCCCCTGGAGCAGTACTTC.

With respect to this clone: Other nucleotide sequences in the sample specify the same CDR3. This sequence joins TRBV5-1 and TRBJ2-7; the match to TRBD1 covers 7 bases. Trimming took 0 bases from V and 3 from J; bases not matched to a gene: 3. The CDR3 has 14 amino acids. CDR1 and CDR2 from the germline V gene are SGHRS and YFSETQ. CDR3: CASSLEGGGYEQYF. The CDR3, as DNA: TGCGCCAGCAGCTTGGAAGGGGGCGGCTACGAGCAGTACTTC. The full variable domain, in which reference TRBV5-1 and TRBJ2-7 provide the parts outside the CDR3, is KAGVTQTPRYLIKTRGQQVTLSCSPISGHRSVSWYQQTPGQGLQFLFEYFSETQRNKGNFPGRFSGRQFSNSRSEMNVSTLELGDSALYLCASSLEGGGYEQYFGPGTRLTVT.

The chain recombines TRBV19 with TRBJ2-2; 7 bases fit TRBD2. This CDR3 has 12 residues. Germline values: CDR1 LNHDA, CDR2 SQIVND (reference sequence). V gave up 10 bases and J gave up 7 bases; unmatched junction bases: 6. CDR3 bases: TGTGCCACCGAACGGGGGGTCGGGGAGCTGTTTTTT. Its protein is CATERGVGELFF.

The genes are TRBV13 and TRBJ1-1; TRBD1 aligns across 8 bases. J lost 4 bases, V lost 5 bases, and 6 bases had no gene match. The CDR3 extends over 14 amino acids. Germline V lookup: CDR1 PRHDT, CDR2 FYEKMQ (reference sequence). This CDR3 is CASSRTGGGTEAFF. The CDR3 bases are TGTGCCAGCAGCCGTACAGGGGGAGGCACTGAAGCTTTCTTT.

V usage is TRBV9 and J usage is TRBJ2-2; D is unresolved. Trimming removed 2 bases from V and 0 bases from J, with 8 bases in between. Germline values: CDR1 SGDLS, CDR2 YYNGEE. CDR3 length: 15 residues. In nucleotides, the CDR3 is TGTGCCAGCAGCGTCGTCGGAGCGAACACCGGGGAGCTGTTTTTT. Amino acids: CASSVVGANTGELFF.

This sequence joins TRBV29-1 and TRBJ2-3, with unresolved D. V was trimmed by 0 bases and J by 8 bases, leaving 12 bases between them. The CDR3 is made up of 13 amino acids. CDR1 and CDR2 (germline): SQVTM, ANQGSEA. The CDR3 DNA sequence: TGCAGCGTTGAAGAGAGGTCGCGCAGTACGCAGTATTTT. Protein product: CSVEERSRSTQYF.

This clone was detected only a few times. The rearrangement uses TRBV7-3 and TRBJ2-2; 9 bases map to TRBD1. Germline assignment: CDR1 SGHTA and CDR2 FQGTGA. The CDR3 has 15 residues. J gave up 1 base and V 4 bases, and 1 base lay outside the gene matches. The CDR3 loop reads CASSSGQGNTGELFF. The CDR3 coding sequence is TGTGCCAGCAGCTCGGGACAGGGGAACACCGGGGAGCTGTTTTTT.

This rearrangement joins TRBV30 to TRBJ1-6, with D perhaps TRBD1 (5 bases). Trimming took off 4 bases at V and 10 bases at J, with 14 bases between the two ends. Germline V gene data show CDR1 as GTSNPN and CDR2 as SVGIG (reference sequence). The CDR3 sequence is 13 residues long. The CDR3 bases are TGTGCCTGGATGAGGCAGGGTTGGTCACCCCTCCACTTT. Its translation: CAWMRQGWSPLHF. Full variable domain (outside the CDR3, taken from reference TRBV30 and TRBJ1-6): SQTIHQWPATLVQPVGSPLSLECTVEGTSNPNLYWYRQAAGRGLQLLFYSVGIGQISSEVPQNLSASRPQDRQFILSSKKLLLSDSGFYLCAWMRQGWSPLHFGNGTRLTVT.

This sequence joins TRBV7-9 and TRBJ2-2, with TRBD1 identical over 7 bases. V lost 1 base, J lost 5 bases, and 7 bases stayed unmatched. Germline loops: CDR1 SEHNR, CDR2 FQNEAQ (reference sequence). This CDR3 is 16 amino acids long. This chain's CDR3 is CASSLDWDRKTGELFF. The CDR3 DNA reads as TGTGCCAGCAGCTTAGACTGGGACAGAAAGACCGGGGAGCTGTTTTTT.